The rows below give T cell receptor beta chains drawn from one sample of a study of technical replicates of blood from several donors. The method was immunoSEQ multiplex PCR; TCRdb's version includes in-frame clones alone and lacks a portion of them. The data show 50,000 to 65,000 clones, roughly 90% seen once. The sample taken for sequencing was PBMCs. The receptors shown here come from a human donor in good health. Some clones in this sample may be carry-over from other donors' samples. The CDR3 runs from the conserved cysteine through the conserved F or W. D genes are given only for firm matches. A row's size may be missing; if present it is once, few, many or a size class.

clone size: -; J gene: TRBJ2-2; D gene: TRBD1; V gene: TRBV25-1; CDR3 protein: CASTRDSSNTGELFF; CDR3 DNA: TGTGCCAGCACCCGGGACAGCTCGAACACCGGGGAGCTGTTTTTT
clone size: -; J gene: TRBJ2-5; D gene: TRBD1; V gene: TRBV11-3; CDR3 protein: CATVLGTGRQETQYF; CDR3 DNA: TGTGCCACGGTATTAGGGACAGGTCGTCAAGAGACCCAGTACTTC
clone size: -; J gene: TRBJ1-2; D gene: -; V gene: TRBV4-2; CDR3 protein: CASSQEKRANFIPPVGYGYTF; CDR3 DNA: TGTGCCAGCAGCCAAGAAAAGCGGGCGAATTTTATCCCGCCCGTGGGGTATGGCTACACCTTC
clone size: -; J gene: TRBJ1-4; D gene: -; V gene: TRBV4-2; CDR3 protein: CASSQDDSRQYGEKLFF; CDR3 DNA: TGTGCCAGCAGCCAAGACGATTCGCGACAATATGGTGAAAAACTGTTTTTT
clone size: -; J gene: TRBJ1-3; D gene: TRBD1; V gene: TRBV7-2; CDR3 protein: CAINDRGNGNTIYF; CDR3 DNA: TGTGCCATAAACGACAGGGGGAATGGAAACACCATATATTTT
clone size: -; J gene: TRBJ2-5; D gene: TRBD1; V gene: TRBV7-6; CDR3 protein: CASSLGRDWSGGAETQYF; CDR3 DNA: TGTGCCAGCAGCTTAGGAAGAGATTGGTCAGGGGGCGCGGAGACCCAGTACTTC
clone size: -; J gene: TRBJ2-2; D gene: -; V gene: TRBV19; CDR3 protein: CASEGGGLSNTGELFF; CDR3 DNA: TGTGCCAGCGAGGGGGGGGGACTGTCGAACACCGGGGAGCTGTTTTTT
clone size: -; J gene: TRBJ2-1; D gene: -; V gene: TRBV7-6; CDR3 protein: CASSLDGGRNSEQFF; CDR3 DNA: TGTGCCAGCAGCTTAGATGGAGGGCGGAATTCTGAGCAGTTCTTC
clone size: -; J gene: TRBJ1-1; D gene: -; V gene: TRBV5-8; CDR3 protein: CASSLVEGGTEAFF; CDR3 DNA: TGTGCCAGCAGCTTGGTGGAGGGAGGCACTGAAGCTTTCTTT
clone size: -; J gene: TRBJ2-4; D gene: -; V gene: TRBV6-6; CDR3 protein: CASSTRTGGQNIQYF; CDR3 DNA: TGTGCCAGCAGTACTAGGACCGGGGGTCAGAACATTCAGTACTTC
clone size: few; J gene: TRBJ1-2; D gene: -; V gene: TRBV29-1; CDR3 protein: CSVGTPGGPYGYTF; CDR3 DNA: TGCAGCGTTGGCACACCAGGTGGCCCCTATGGCTACACCTTC
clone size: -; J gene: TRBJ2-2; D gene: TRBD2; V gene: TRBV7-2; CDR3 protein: CASSSKAGTGELFF; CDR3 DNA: TGTGCCAGCAGCTCCAAAGCGGGGACCGGGGAGCTGTTTTTT
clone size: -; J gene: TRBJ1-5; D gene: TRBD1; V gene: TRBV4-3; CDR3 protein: CASSLSGTGAYQPQHF; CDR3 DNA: TGCGCCAGCAGCCTTTCCGGGACAGGGGCTTATCAGCCCCAGCATTTT
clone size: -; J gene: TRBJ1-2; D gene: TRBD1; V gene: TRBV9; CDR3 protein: CASSVENRGVYGYTF; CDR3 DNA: TGTGCCAGCAGCGTAGAGAACAGGGGGGTATATGGCTACACCTTC
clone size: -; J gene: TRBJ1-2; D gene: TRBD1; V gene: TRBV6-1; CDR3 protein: CAISGQNYGYTF; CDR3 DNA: TGTGCCATCTCGGGACAGAACTATGGCTACACCTTC
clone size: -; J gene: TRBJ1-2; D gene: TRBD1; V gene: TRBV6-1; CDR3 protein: CASTPEGAGGYTF; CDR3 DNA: TGTGCCAGCACTCCCGAGGGGGCCGGTGGCTACACCTTC
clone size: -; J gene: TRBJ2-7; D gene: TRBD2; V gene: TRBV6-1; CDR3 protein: CASKTSAGAAYEQYF; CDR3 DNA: TGTGCCAGCAAAACATCAGCGGGGGCTGCCTACGAGCAGTACTTC
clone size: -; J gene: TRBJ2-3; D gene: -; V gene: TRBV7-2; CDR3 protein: CASSFSPDTQYF; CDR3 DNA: TGTGCCAGCAGCTTTAGCCCAGATACGCAGTATTTT
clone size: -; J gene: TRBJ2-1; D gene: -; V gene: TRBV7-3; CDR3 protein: CASSSGAELYNEQFF; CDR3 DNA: TGTGCCAGCAGCTCCGGAGCGGAGCTTTACAATGAGCAGTTCTTC
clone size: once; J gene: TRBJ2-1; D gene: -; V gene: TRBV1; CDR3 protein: CTSSHKGAGGDDEQFF; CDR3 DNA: TGCACCAGCAGCCACAAGGGAGCGGGAGGGGATGATGAGCAGTTCTTC
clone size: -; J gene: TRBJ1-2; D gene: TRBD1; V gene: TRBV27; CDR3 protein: CASRSGQLINYGYTF; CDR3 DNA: TGTGCCAGCAGATCGGGACAGCTAATTAACTATGGCTACACCTTC
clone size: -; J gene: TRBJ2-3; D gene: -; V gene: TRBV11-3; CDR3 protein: CASSFYKTDTQYF; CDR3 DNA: TGTGCCAGCAGCTTTTATAAAACAGATACGCAGTATTTT
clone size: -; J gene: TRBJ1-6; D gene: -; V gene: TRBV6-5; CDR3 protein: CASSLEGRGNSPLHF; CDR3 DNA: TGTGCCAGCAGCCTCGAAGGTAGGGGGAATTCACCCCTCCACTTT
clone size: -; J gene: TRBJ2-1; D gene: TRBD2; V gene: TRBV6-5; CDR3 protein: CASSYYSWTSDNEQFF; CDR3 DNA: TGTGCCAGCAGTTACTACTCGTGGACTAGCGACAATGAGCAGTTCTTC
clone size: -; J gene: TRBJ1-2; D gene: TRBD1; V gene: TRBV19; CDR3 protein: CASRGTGGGYGYTF; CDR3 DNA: TGTGCCAGTAGAGGGACAGGGGGTGGCTATGGCTACACCTTC
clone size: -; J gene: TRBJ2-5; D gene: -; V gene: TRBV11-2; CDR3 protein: CASSTGNLQETQYF; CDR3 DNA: TGTGCCAGCAGCACAGGAAATTTGCAAGAGACCCAGTACTTC
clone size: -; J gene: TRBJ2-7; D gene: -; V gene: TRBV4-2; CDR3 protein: CASSRDSRTYEQYF; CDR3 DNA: TGTGCCAGCAGCCGGGACTCACGGACCTACGAGCAGTACTTC
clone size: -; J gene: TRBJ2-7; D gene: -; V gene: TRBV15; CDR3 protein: CATSRVPSVNSYEQYF; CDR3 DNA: TGTGCCACCAGCAGAGTTCCTAGCGTAAACTCCTACGAGCAGTACTTC
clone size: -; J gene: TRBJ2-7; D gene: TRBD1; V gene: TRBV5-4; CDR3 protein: CASSHLGQGGAYEQYF; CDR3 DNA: TGTGCCAGCAGCCACCTGGGACAAGGGGGCGCCTACGAGCAGTACTTC
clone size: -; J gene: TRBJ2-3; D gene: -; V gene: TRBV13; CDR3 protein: CASESQADTQYF; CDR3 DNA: TGTGCCAGCGAAAGTCAGGCAGATACGCAGTATTTT
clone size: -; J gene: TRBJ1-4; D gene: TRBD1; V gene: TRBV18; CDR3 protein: CASSPDRDEKLFF; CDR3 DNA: TGTGCCAGCTCACCGGACAGGGATGAAAAACTGTTTTTT
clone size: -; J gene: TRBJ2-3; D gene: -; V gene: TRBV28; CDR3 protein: CASRYSPDSTQYF; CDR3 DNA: TGTGCCAGCAGGTACTCCCCGGACTCTACGCAGTATTTT
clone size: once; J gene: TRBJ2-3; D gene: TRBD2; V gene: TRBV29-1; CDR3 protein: CSGRLAVTDTQYF; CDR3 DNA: TGCAGCGGTAGACTAGCGGTCACAGATACGCAGTATTTT
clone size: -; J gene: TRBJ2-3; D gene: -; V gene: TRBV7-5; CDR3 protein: CVRSLYRWYTQYF; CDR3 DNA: TGTGTCAGAAGCTTATACAGATGGTATACGCAGTATTTT
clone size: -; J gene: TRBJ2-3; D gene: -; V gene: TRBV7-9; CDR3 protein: CASETSGLTDTQYF; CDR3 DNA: TGTGCCAGCGAGACTAGTGGACTTACAGATACGCAGTATTTT
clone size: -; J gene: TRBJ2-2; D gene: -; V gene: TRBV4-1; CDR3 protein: CASSLLGGTGELFF; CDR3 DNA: TGCGCCAGCAGCCTTCTTGGCGGAACCGGGGAGCTGTTTTTT
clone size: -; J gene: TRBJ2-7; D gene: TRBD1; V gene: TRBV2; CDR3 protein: CASGVDRGTSYEQYF; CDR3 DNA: TGTGCCAGCGGGGTCGACAGGGGAACGTCTTACGAGCAGTACTTC
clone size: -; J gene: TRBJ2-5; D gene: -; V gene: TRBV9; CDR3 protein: CASSFEKGETQYF; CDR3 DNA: TGTGCCAGCAGCTTCGAAAAGGGGGAGACCCAGTACTTC